These 32 T cell receptor beta chains came from one sample sequenced in a study of shared clonotypes between healthy human individuals. Profiling relied on immunoSEQ multiplex PCR, and the TCRdb table lists in-frame clones only, not all of them. The table shows fewer than 1.6 million clones, with 97% to 99% occurring only once. Source material: naive CD4+ T cells sorted from blood. Subset: CD45RA+ positively selected. The receptors shown here come from a man aged 30-40 years in good health.

The J gene is TRBJ1-2, the V gene TRBV9, with D maybe TRBD1 (5 bases). CDR1 SGDLS and CDR2 YYNGEE come from the germline V gene. Trimming removed 0 bases from V and 14 bases from J, with 26 bases in between. The CDR3 extends over 16 amino acids. In nucleotides, the CDR3 is TGTGCCAGCAGCGTAGCATCGACCGGGACGGGATCTAGTAGGACCTTC. Its translation: CASSVASTGTGSSRTF.

This clone was recorded once. It is unclear where the CDR3 begins or ends on the DNA, so no DNA is shown, and the CDR3 is as TCRdb lists it. The J gene is TRBJ2-7, the V gene TRBV4-1; the D call of TRBD1 is as the table states it, not checked on the DNA. Germline assignment: CDR1 MGHRA and CDR2 YSYEKL. With termini counted, the CDR3 has 15 amino acids. CDR3 residues: CASSQVGSGAGHVDF.

The J gene is TRBJ1-2, the V gene TRBV28, with D uncertain. CDR1 and CDR2 from the germline V gene are MDHEN and SYDVKM. The CDR3 covers 11 residues. V lost 2 bases and J lost 5, with 3 bases in between. The CDR3: CASSLRYGYTF. DNA of the CDR3: TGTGCCAGCAGTTTACGGTATGGCTACACCTTC.

V and J are TRBV5-1 and TRBJ2-5; TRBD2 might be the D (6 bases). The assigned J gene may be wrong: the sequence end matches TRBJ2-7 better. This CDR3 is built from 13 residues. Germline CDR1 SGHRS, CDR2 YFSETQ. CDR3 bases: TGCGCCAGCAGCCTGCGGGGACCGCTCGAGCAGTACTTC. This encodes CASSLRGPLEQYF.

The V and J genes are TRBV7-2 and TRBJ2-7; possibly TRBD1 or TRBD2 for D (5 bases each). V lost 3 bases to trimming and J lost 7 bases, with 13 bases between them. The CDR3 has 13 residues. CDR1 SGHTA and CDR2 FQGNSA come from the germline V gene. The CDR3 here is CASSFTGPSEQYF. The DNA of the CDR3 is TGTGCCAGCAGCTTTACGGGGCCTTCTGAGCAGTACTTC.

J is TRBJ2-5 and V is TRBV27; either TRBD1 or TRBD2 may fit D (6 bases each). The CDR3 is made up of 16 amino acids. Per germline, CDR1 MNHEY and CDR2 SMNVEV (reference sequence). V lost 4 bases and J lost 4, with 19 bases in between. Written as DNA, the CDR3 is TGTGCCAGCAGTTGGAGACGGGCAGGGGAGGTAGAGACCCAGTACTTC. Its protein product is CASSWRRAGEVETQYF.

The chain joins TRBV29-1 to TRBJ2-1; 11 bases are shared with TRBD2. This CDR3 is 14 amino acids long. CDR1 is SQVTM, CDR2 ANQGSEA, per germline. Trimming took 4 bases from V and 9 from J; bases not matched to a gene: 8. In nucleotides, the CDR3 is TGCAGCGTTGCTACTAGCGGGAGAGGGGGTGAGCAGTTCTTC. It specifies CSVATSGRGGEQFF.

The chain combines TRBV10-2 with TRBJ2-1, with a tentative D call TRBD2 (5 bases). The length of the CDR3 is 15 residues. The germline V and J ends were trimmed by 8 bases and 2 bases, with 16 bases remaining between them. Germline V lookup: CDR1 WSHSY, CDR2 SAAADI. The CDR3: CASSVARTPYNEQFF. DNA of the CDR3: TGCGCCAGCTCCGTAGCGAGAACCCCCTACAATGAGCAGTTCTTC.

This chain uses TRBV28 with TRBJ2-4; a possible D gene is TRBD2 (6 bases). The CDR3 totals 13 residues. The V gene lost 6 bases and the J gene lost 4 bases, with 10 bases spanning the gap. Germline V gene data show CDR1 as MDHEN and CDR2 as SYDVKM. The CDR3 here is CASSASGKNIQYF. In nucleotides, the CDR3 is TGTGCCAGCAGCGCCAGCGGGAAAAACATTCAGTACTTC.

The rearrangement uses TRBV4-1 and TRBJ2-4; maybe TRBD1 (6 bases). V lost 1 base to trimming and J lost 8 bases, with 15 bases between them. There are 15 residues in the CDR3. Germline CDR1 MGHRA, CDR2 YSYEKL. The CDR3 coding sequence is TGCGCCAGCAGCCAAGCCTCCAGGGGTGGAGACATTCAGTACTTC. Translated: CASSQASRGGDIQYF.

V gene TRBV15 combines with J gene TRBJ2-7; a weak D match, TRBD2 (5 bases). The CDR3 has 15 amino acids. Germline values: CDR1 LNHNV, CDR2 YYDKDF (reference sequence). Trimming left V 1 base short and J 0 bases short, with 10 bases between. The CDR3 loop reads CATSRAWAGSYEQYF. CDR3 DNA: TGTGCCACCAGCAGAGCCTGGGCGGGCTCCTACGAGCAGTACTTC. The complete variable domain, with remaining parts taken from reference TRBV15 and TRBJ2-7, reads DAMVIQNPRYQVTQFGKPVTLSCSQTLNHNVMYWYQQKSSQAPKLLFHYYDKDFNNEADTPDNFQSRRPNTSFCFLDIRSPGLGDTAMYLCATSRAWAGSYEQYFGPGTRLTVT.

The V call is TRBV15, the J call TRBJ1-1; 7 bases align to TRBD1. The V and J ends lost 2 bases and 4 bases, in that order; junction bases with no gene match: 1. The CDR3 spans 13 residues. From germline, CDR1 is LNHNV and CDR2 YYDKDF (reference sequence). Here the CDR3 DNA reads TGTGCCACCAGCAGATACAGGGGCACTGAAGCTTTCTTT. Amino acid sequence: CATSRYRGTEAFF.

The chain carries TRBV6-5 and TRBJ1-5; D is undetermined. The V gene's germline CDR1 is MNHEY and CDR2 SVGAGI. This CDR3 has 13 residues. V was clipped by 0 bases and J by 7 bases, with 7 bases between them. The CDR3 DNA follows: TGTGCCAGCAGTTACTCGGTCCAGCAGCCCCAGCATTTT. Translating gives CASSYSVQQPQHF.

V usage is TRBV9 and J usage is TRBJ1-1; D uncertain. CDR3 size: 14 residues. The germline CDR1 and CDR2 sequences are SGDLS and YYNGEE. V was pared by 2 bases and J by 0 bases, with 8 bases between. CDR3 amino acids: CASSVTALNTEAFF. The CDR3 nucleotides are TGTGCCAGCAGCGTCACAGCCTTGAACACTGAAGCTTTCTTT.

The rearrangement joins TRBV19 to TRBJ1-5, with D maybe TRBD1 (5 bases). Trimming removed 3 bases at V and 3 bases at J, with 12 bases between. Germline V gene data show CDR1 as LNHDA and CDR2 as SQIVND (reference sequence). The CDR3 is 15 amino acids. CDR3 amino acids: CASSIPGTVNQPQHF. The CDR3 region has the DNA TGTGCCAGTAGTATTCCCGGGACGGTCAATCAGCCCCAGCATTTT.

The gene calls are TRBV6-6 and TRBJ2-1; 11 positions agree with TRBD2. Germline values: CDR1 MNHNY, CDR2 SVGAGI (reference sequence). The V and J ends lost 7 bases and 13 bases, in that order; junction bases with no gene match: 12. The CDR3 covers 14 residues. The DNA for the CDR3 is TGTGCCAGCACCTCCATTAGCGGGAGGGTTTCACAGTTCTTC. Residues: CASTSISGRVSQFF.

The chain has TRBV6-6 and TRBJ2-5, with 8 positions matching TRBD2. CDR3 length: 13 residues. The trim removed 5 bases at V and 5 bases at J, leaving 4 bases unmatched. Per germline, CDR1 MNHNY and CDR2 SVGAGI (reference sequence). This chain's CDR3 is CASSPGTSETQYF. CDR3 DNA: TGTGCCAGCAGTCCCGGGACTAGTGAGACCCAGTACTTC.

In DNA form, the CDR3 reads TGTGCCAGCAGCTTAGGGACTAGCGGGAGGGCTTATAAACAAGAGACCCAGTACTTC. Its protein is CASSLGTSGRAYKQETQYF. The chain links TRBV7-9 to TRBJ2-5, with TRBD2 matching over 15 bases. This CDR3 spans 19 amino acids. CDR1 and CDR2 from the germline V gene are SEHNR and FQNEAQ (reference sequence). J was trimmed by 2 bases and V by 1 base; bases with no gene match: 8.

This clone was counted a single time. V usage is TRBV19 and J usage is TRBJ2-7; 8 bases match TRBD2. Trimming took 2 bases from V and 4 from J; bases not matched to a gene: 4. Germline loops: CDR1 LNHDA, CDR2 SQIVND (reference sequence). The CDR3 is 14 amino acids. CDR3 DNA sequence: TGTGCCAGTAGTATAACTAGCGGACTGTACGAGCAGTACTTC. This codes for CASSITSGLYEQYF.

This clone has just one count. This sequence joins TRBV6-1 and TRBJ1-1; D call uncertain. V lost 3 bases, J lost 3 bases, and 14 bases lay in between. The CDR3 totals 15 residues. From germline, CDR1 is MNHNS and CDR2 SASEGT. CDR3 region: CASSDRRIFDTEAFF. As DNA, the CDR3 is TGTGCCAGCAGTGATCGGAGGATATTTGACACTGAAGCTTTCTTT.

The CDR3 region is CASSFSRKRASYEQYF. For the CDR3, the DNA is TGTGCCAGCAGCTTTTCGAGAAAGCGGGCCTCCTACGAGCAGTACTTC. The chain employs TRBV5-6 and TRBJ2-7, with D perhaps matching TRBD2 (6 bases). CDR3 size: 16 residues. V gave up 2 bases and J gave up 0 bases, with 15 bases separating them. Looked up from germline, CDR1 is SGHDT and CDR2 is YYEEEE.

The chain couples TRBV18 to TRBJ2-5; D remains unclear. V lost 1 base and J 1 base, leaving 10 bases between the germline ends. CDR3 length: 15 residues. Germline V gives CDR1 KGHSH, CDR2 LQKENI. The CDR3 DNA sequence: TGTGCCAGCTCACCACTTTCCCGCTTCCAAGAGACCCAGTACTTC. Translated: CASSPLSRFQETQYF.

The CDR3 spells CASSQDWASTDTQYF. Written as DNA, the CDR3 is TGCGCCAGCAGCCAAGACTGGGCTAGCACAGATACGCAGTATTTT. The chain links TRBV4-1 to TRBJ2-3; unclear D gene. Germline values: CDR1 MGHRA, CDR2 YSYEKL. The ends were cut back, 0 bases at V and 0 bases at J, with 7 bases in the middle. The CDR3 is 15 amino acids.

This chain joins TRBV10-3 and TRBJ2-2, with TRBD1 as a possible D gene (6 bases). The CDR3 contains 16 residues. From germline, CDR1 is ENHRY and CDR2 SYGVKD. V was cut by 6 bases and J by 0 bases, with 14 bases left in between. The CDR3 protein is CAISFVTGPNTGELFF. The CDR3 nucleotides read TGTGCCATCAGCTTTGTGACAGGACCGAACACCGGGGAGCTGTTTTTT.

J is TRBJ2-1 and V is TRBV2, with TRBD1 as a possible D gene (5 bases). This CDR3 comprises 12 residues. The ends were cut back, 6 bases at V and 9 bases at J, with 12 bases in the middle. CDR1 is SNHLY, CDR2 FYNNEI, per germline. Here the CDR3 reads CASRRQIGEQFF. In DNA, the CDR3 is TGTGCCAGCAGAAGACAGATAGGTGAGCAGTTCTTC. Looking up the rest from reference TRBV2 and TRBJ2-1 gives the full variable domain: EPEVTQTPSHQVTQMGQEVILRCVPISNHLYFYWYRQILGQKVEFLVSFYNNEISEKSEIFDDQFSVERPDGSNFTLKIRSTKLEDSAMYFCASRRQIGEQFFGPGTRLTVL.

This clone was counted once. The chain has TRBV25-1 and TRBJ2-7; no clear D gene. Germline assignment: CDR1 MGHDK and CDR2 SYGVNS. The V end was cut by 4 bases, the J end by 2 bases, with 3 bases between. The length of the CDR3 is 11 residues. The CDR3 sequence: CASSGAYEQYF. DNA for the CDR3: TGTGCCAGCAGTGGCGCCTACGAGCAGTACTTC.

V and J are TRBV19 and TRBJ2-2, with D tentatively TRBD2 (7 bases). This CDR3 spans 16 amino acids. Between the trimmed V and J ends, which lost 7 bases and 3 bases, there was a span of 18 bases. Per the germline V gene, CDR1 is LNHDA and CDR2 is SQIVND (reference sequence). The CDR3 coding sequence is TGTGCCAGTACCATCGCGGGGGCCGGGCACACCGGGGAGCTGTTTTTT. Residues: CASTIAGAGHTGELFF.

The J gene is TRBJ2-5, the V gene TRBV4-3; D is ambiguous. Germline V gene data show CDR1 as LGHNA and CDR2 as YSLEER. The CDR3 is made up of 16 amino acids. The germline V and J ends were trimmed by 2 bases and 5 bases, with 18 bases remaining between them. The CDR3, as DNA: TGCGCCAGCAGCCAATTCACGGGTGGAGTTGCTGAGACCCAGTACTTC. This encodes CASSQFTGGVAETQYF.

This sequence joins TRBV14 and TRBJ2-4, with D possibly called TRBD1 or TRBD2 (5 bases each). Looked up from germline, CDR1 is SGHDN and CDR2 is FVKESK. The length of the CDR3 is 16 residues. Trimming cost V 1 base and J 1 base, with 11 bases left between them. CDR3: CASSQGGIGAKNIQYF. DNA of the CDR3: TGTGCCAGCAGCCAAGGGGGGATAGGGGCCAAAAACATTCAGTACTTC.

Concerning this clone: The same CDR3 also results from other DNA sequences found in this sample. The chain is built from TRBV20-1 and TRBJ2-1; D call uncertain. The CDR3 spans 9 residues. Germline V gene sequence: CDR1 DFQATT, CDR2 SNEGSKA (reference sequence). Trimming shortened V by 3 bases and J by 9 bases, and 3 bases separated the two germline ends. The CDR3 region is CSASGEQFF. DNA for the CDR3: TGCAGTGCTAGTGGTGAGCAGTTCTTC.

The chain joins TRBV11-2 to TRBJ2-3, with D possibly being TRBD2 (7 bases). Trimming removed 0 bases at V and 6 bases at J, with 16 bases between. CDR1 is SGHAT, CDR2 FQNNGV, per germline. The CDR3 sequence is 16 residues long. CDR3: CASSLEAGHGWDTQYF. Here the CDR3 DNA reads TGTGCCAGCAGCTTAGAAGCGGGACATGGGTGGGATACGCAGTATTTT. The full variable domain, completed using reference TRBV11-2 and TRBJ2-3, is EAGVAQSPRYKIIEKRQSVAFWCNPISGHATLYWYQQILGQGPKLLIQFQNNGVVDDSQLPKDRFSAERLKGVDSTLKIQPAKLEDSAVYLCASSLEAGHGWDTQYFGPGTRLTVL.

The chain has TRBV30 and TRBJ2-2, with TRBD1 matching 7 bases. The V gene's germline CDR1 is GTSNPN and CDR2 SVGIG (reference sequence). CDR3 length equals 14 residues. V was clipped by 2 bases and J by 2 bases; unmatched bases: 2. The CDR3 coding sequence is TGTGCCTGGAGTAAGGGGGCCAACACCGGGGAGCTGTTTTTT. Translating it yields CAWSKGANTGELFF.